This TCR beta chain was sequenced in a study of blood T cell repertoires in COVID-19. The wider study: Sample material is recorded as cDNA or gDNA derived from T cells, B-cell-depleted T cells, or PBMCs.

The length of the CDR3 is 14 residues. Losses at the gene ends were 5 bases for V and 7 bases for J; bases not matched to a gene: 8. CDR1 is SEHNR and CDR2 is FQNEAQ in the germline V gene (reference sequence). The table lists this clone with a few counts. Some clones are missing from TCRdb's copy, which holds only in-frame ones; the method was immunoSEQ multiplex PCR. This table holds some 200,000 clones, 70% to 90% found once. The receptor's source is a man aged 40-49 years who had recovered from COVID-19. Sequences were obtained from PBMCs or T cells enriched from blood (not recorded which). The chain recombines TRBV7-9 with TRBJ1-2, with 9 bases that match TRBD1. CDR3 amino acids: CASSISGTGFGYTF. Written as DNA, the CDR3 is TGTGCCAGCAGCATTTCCGGGACAGGGTTTGGCTACACCTTC.